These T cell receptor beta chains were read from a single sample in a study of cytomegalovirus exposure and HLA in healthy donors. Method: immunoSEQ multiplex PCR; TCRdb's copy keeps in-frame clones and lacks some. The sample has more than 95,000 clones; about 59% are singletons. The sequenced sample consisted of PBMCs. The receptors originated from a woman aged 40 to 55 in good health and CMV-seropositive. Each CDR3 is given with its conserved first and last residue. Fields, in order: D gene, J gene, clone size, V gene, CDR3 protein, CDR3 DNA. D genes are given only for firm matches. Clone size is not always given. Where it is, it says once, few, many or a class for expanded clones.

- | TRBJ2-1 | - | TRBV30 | CAWRSGSYNEQFF | TGTGCCTGGAGGTCCGGCTCCTACAATGAGCAGTTCTTC
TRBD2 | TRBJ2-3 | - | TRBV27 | CASSSLAGTDTQYF | TGTGCCAGCAGTAGTCTAGCGGGCACAGATACGCAGTATTTT
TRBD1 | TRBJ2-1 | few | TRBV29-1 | CSVNPRTGLQFF | TGCAGCGTCAACCCCCGGACAGGGTTACAGTTCTTC
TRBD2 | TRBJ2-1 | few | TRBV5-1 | CASRESGGSSTEQFF | TGCGCCAGCCGGGAGAGCGGCGGGAGTTCGACTGAGCAGTTCTTC
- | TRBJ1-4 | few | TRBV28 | CASSFFGGASRLFF | TGTGCCAGCAGTTTCTTCGGGGGGGCCAGTCGACTGTTTTTT
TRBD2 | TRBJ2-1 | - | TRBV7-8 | CASSLPLRLSSGNEQFF | TGTGCCAGCAGCCTCCCTCTAAGGCTTTCTAGCGGAAATGAGCAGTTCTTC
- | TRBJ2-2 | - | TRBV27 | CASSFLNTGELFF | TGTGCCAGCAGTTTCCTTAACACCGGGGAGCTGTTTTTT
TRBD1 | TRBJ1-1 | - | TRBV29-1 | CSVVYRGRTEAFF | TGCAGCGTTGTGTACAGGGGAAGGACTGAAGCTTTCTTT
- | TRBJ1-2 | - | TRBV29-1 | CSARGGLDYGYTF | TGCAGCGCTCGAGGGGGTCTGGACTATGGCTACACCTTC
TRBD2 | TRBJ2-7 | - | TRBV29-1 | CSVLTSGSSYEQYF | TGCAGCGTCCTGACTAGCGGAAGCTCCTACGAGCAGTACTTC
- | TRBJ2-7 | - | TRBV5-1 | CASSLRQADYEQYF | TGCGCCAGCAGCTTAAGACAGGCCGACTACGAGCAGTACTTC
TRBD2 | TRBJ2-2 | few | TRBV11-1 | CASSLDSGRFTGELFF | TGTGCCAGCAGCTTAGATAGCGGGAGATTCACCGGGGAGCTGTTTTTT
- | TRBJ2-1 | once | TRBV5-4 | CASSLSNNEQFF | TGTGCCAGCAGCTTGAGCAACAATGAGCAGTTCTTC
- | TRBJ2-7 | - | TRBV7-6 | CASSLVSTGAGEQYF | TGTGCCAGCAGCTTAGTATCCACCGGAGCGGGCGAGCAGTACTTC
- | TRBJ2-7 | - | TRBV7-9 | CASSLSGIIPTEQYF | TGTGCCAGCAGCTTGTCCGGGATCATCCCAACCGAGCAGTACTTC
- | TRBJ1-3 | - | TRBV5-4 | CASSLGAGGNTIYF | TGTGCCAGCAGCTTGGGGGCAGGGGGAAACACCATATATTTT
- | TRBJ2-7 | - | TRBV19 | CASTQKRKVSYEQYF | TGTGCCAGTACCCAAAAGCGGAAGGTTTCCTACGAGCAGTACTTC
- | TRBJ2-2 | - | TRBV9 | CASSEDRVTGELFF | TGTGCCAGCAGCGAGGACAGAGTCACCGGGGAGCTGTTTTTT
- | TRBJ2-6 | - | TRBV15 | CATSRARSGANVLTF | TGTGCCACCAGCAGAGCCCGGTCGGGGGCCAACGTCCTGACTTTC
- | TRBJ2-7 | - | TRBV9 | CASSVTGLPRDEQYF | TGTGCCAGCAGCGTTACAGGGCTTCCACGGGACGAGCAGTACTTC
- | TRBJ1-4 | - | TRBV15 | CATSRGLRSGNEKLFF | TGTGCCACCAGCAGAGGCTTGAGGTCGGGTAATGAAAAACTGTTTTTT
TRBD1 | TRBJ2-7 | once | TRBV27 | CASSLSRGLYEQYF | TGTGCCAGCAGTTTATCGAGGGGGCTCTACGAGCAGTACTTC
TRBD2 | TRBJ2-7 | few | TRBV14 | CASSRLRTSGREHSYEQYF | TGTGCCAGCAGCCGCTTACGGACTAGCGGGAGAGAGCACTCCTACGAGCAGTACTTC
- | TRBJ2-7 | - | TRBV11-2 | CASSFAPGNEQYF | TGTGCCAGCAGCTTTGCCCCGGGGAACGAGCAGTACTTC
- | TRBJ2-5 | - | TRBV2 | CASRPPYLAVLQETQYF | TGTGCCAGCAGGCCCCCCTATTTAGCGGTGCTCCAAGAGACCCAGTACTTC
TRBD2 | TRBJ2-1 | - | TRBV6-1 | CASSDIAGGPGDEQFF | TGTGCCAGCAGTGACATAGCGGGAGGGCCCGGAGACGAGCAGTTCTTC
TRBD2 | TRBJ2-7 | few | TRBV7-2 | CASSLAAGVYEQYF | TGTGCCAGCAGCTTAGCTGCGGGGGTCTACGAGCAGTACTTC
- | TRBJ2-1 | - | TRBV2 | CASSVGVDLMQFF | TGTGCCAGCAGTGTCGGGGTAGACTTGATGCAGTTCTTC
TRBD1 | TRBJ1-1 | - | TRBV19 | CASSMPSGTVNTEAFF | TGTGCCAGTAGTATGCCCTCTGGGACAGTGAACACTGAAGCTTTCTTT